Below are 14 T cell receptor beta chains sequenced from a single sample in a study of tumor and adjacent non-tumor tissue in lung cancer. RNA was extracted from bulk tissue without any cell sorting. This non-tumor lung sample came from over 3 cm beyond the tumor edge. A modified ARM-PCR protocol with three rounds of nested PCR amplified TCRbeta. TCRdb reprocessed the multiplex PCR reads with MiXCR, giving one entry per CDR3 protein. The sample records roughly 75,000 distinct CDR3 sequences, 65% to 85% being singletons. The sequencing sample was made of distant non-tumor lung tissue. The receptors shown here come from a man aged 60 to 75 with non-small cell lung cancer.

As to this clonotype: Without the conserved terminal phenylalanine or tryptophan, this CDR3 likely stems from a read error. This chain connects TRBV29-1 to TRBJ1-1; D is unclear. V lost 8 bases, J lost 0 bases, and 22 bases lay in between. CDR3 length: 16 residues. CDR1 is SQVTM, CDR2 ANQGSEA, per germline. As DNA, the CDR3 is TGCAGCCTTAAACTACTCCCAGGTCAAATGAACACTGAAGCTTTCCTT. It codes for CSLKLLPGQMNTEAFL.

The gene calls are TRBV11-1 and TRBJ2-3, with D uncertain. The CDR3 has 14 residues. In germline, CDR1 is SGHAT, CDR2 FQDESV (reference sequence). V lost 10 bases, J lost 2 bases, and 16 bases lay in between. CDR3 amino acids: CANSARLHTDTQYF. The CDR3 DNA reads TGTGCCAACAGTGCGCGACTCCACACAGATACGCAGTATTTT.

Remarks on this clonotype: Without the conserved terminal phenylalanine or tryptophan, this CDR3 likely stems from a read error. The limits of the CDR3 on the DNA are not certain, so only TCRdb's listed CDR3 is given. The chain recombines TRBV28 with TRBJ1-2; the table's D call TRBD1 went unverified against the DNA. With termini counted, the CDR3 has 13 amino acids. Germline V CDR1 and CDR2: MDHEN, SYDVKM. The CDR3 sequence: CASSPQGLHGSTC.

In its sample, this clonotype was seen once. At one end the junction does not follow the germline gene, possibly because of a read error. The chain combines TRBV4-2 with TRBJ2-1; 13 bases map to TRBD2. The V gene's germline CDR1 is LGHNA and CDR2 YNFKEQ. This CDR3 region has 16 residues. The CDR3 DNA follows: TGTGCCAACAGCCAAGAAACTAGCGGGGGGGTTGGTGAGCAGTTCTTC. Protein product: CANSQETSGGVGEQFF.

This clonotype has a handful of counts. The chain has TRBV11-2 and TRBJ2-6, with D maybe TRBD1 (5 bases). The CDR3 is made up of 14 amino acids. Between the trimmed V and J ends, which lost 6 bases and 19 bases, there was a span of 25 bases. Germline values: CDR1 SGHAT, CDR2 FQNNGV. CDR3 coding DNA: TGTGCCAGCAGTCCTATCTCTGGGGCCAACCTTCTTACTTTC. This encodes CASSPISGANLLTF.

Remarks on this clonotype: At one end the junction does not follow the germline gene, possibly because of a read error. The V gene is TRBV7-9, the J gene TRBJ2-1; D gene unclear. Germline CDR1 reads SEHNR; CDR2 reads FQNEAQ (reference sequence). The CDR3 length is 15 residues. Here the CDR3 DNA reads TGTGCCAGCAGCTTAGATACTATGAGGTACAAAGAGCAGTTCTTC. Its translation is CASSLDTMRYKEQFF. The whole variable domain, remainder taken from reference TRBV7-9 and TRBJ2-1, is DTGVSQNPRHKITKRGQNVTFRCDPISEHNRLYWYRQTLGQGPEFLTYFQNEAQLEKSRLLSDRFSAERPKGSFSTLEIQRTEQGDSAMYLCASSLDTMRYKEQFFGPGTRLTVL.

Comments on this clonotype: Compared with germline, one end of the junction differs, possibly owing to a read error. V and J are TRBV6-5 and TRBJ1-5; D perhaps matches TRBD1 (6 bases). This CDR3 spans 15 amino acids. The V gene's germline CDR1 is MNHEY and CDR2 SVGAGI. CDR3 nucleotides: TGTGTCAACATTTACCTACAGGGAAGCAATCAGCCCCACCATTTT. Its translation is CVNIYLQGSNQPHHF.

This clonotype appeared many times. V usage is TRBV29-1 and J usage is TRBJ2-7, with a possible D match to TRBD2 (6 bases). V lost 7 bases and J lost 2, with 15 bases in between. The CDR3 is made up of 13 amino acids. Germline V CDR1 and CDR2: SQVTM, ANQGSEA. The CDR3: CSARDSVTYEQYF. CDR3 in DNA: TGCAGCGCACGGGACTCAGTTACCTACGAGCAGTACTTC.

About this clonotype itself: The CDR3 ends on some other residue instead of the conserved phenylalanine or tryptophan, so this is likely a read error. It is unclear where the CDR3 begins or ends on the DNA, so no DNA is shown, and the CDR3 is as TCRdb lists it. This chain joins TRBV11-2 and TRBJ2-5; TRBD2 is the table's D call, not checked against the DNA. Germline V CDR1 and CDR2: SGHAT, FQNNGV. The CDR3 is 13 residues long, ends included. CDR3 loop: CASSSTWEETQYS.

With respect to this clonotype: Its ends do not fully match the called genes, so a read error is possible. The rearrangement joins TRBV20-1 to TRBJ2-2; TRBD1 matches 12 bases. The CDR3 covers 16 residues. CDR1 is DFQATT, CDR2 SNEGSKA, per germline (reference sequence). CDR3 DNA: TGCAATGCTAGGGGGACAGGGGGCCAGAACACCGGGGAGCTGCTTTTT. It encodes CNARGTGGQNTGELLF.

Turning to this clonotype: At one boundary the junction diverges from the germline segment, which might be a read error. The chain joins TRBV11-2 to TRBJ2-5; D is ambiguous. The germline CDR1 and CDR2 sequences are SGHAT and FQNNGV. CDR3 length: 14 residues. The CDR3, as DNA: TGTGCCAGCAGCTCTGGACGGTTTCTGGAGACCCAGTATTTC. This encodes CASSSGRFLETQYF.

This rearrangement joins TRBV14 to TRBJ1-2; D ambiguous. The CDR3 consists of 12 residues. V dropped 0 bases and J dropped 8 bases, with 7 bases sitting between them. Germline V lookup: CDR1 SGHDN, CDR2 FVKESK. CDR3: CASSQEAWGYTF. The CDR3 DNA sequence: TGTGCCAGCAGCCAAGAGGCGTGGGGCTACACCTTC.

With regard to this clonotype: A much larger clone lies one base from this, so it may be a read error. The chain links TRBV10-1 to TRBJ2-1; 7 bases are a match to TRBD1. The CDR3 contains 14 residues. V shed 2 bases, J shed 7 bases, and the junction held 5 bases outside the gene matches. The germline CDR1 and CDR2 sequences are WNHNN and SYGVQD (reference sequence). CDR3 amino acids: CASSETGESNEQFF. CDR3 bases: TGCGCCAGCAGTGAGACAGGGGAGTCGAATGAGCAGTTCTTC.

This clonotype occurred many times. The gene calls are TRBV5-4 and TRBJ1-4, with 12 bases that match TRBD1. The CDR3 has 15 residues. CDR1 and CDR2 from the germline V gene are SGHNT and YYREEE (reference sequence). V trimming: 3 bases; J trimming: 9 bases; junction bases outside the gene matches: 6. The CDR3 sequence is CASSSSGQGAKKLFF. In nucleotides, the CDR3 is TGTGCCAGCAGCTCCTCGGGACAGGGGGCGAAAAAACTGTTTTTT.